Below, one T cell receptor beta chain is given with its context. The sample originates from a study of blood T cell dynamics during melanoma immunotherapy. At the level of the study: Patients with metastatic melanoma got pembrolizumab or nivolumab-ipilimumab as first-line care.

CDR1 is MNHEY and CDR2 is SVGAGI in the germline V gene. The CDR3 spans 13 residues. J was trimmed by 6 bases and V by 8 bases; bases with no gene match: 5. Every bulk PBMC sample received the same 350 ng of DNA. Measured with immunoSEQ multiplex PCR; TCRdb has only the in-frame clones, and not every one. The top ten hold approximately 8.1% of the sample, which has roughly 14,000 clones, 87% seen once. The time point: week 3, after first cycle of checkpoint inhibitor. No patient had earlier systemic cancer treatment, concurrent immunosuppressants, or another active cancer. This sample comprised blood, obtained from a patient treated with checkpoint blockade. The chain is built from TRBV6-5 and TRBJ2-2, with 8 nucleotides matching TRBD1. The clonotype originates from a human donor with melanoma. This CDR3 reads CASSGGWAGELFF. CDR3 bases: TGTGCCAGCTCAGGGGGCTGGGCCGGGGAGCTGTTTTTT.